This TCR beta chain came from a study of identical twins. This clonotype was seen more than once but under ten times. Its antigen is still unknown. TCRdb re-analysed the 5' RACE reads in MiXCR, keeping a single row per CDR3 protein. The table records roughly 690,000 distinct CDR3 sequences, approximately 21% of them present only once. The study's findings and limits: Instead of following the same donors, the conclusions were based on cross-sectional statistical analysis. In cord blood, abundant beta clonotypes had fewer insertions; memory showed no trend.

CDR3 length: 14 residues. Germline V gene sequence: CDR1 SGHAT, CDR2 FQNNGV. V lost 6 bases and J lost 10; bases outside the gene matches: 9. The data also belong to a second study, concerning T cells expressing NK-cell markers. This second study says: Seven sequenced donors out of eight were HCMV-seropositive, one seronegative. Where several donors were concerned, these clonotypes also led the CD3+CD56-NKG2C+ fraction.

The chain uses TRBV11-2 and TRBJ2-1, with TRBD2 matching 10 bases. This clonotype was obtained from a woman in her late teens or twenties in good health. What was sequenced was PBMCs. Here the CDR3 reads CASRDLPGLAEQFF. Written as DNA, the CDR3 is TGTGCCAGCAGGGATCTCCCGGGACTAGCGGAGCAGTTCTTC.